A selection of T cell receptor beta chains follows, all from one sample in a study of a mutant IDH1 vaccine in newly diagnosed glioma. The data were produced by immunoSEQ multiplex PCR, yet TCRdb's version contains in-frame clones alone and is incomplete. The sample has approximately 43,000 clones, more than 80% seen once. What these receptors recognize is not known. Sequenced here: PBMCs, sampled from a glioma patient whose treatment included an IDH1 peptide vaccine. These receptor sequences come from a man between 40 and 49 years old with glioma. The CDR3 runs from the conserved cysteine through the conserved F or W. D genes are given only for firm matches. For some rows the clone size is stated as once, few or many, or as a class when expanded; others skip it.

length: 13
V: TRBV6-6
D: NA
size: NA
J: TRBJ2-1
CDR3: CASRPGPFDEQFF
DNA: TGTGCCAGCAGGCCCGGGCCTTTCGATGAGCAGTTCTTC

length: 12
V: TRBV5-4
D: NA
size: NA
J: TRBJ1-2
CDR3: CASSLDSYGYTF
DNA: TGTGCCAGCAGCTTAGACAGCTATGGCTACACCTTC

length: 14
V: TRBV19
D: TRBD2
size: NA
J: TRBJ2-1
CDR3: CASTPSGGYNEQFF
DNA: TGTGCCAGTACCCCTAGCGGGGGTTACAATGAGCAGTTCTTC

length: 17
V: TRBV5-1
D: TRBD2
size: NA
J: TRBJ2-3
CDR3: CASSFLRKAGGTDTQYF
DNA: TGCGCCAGCAGCTTCTTGCGGAAAGCGGGGGGCACAGATACGCAGTATTTT

length: 15
V: TRBV6-5
D: NA
size: NA
J: TRBJ1-5
CDR3: CASSLDGREGQPQHF
DNA: TGTGCCAGCAGCCTCGATGGCAGGGAGGGTCAGCCCCAGCATTTT

length: 15
V: TRBV2
D: NA
size: NA
J: TRBJ2-6
CDR3: CARKVIGSGANVLTF
DNA: TGTGCCAGGAAGGTTATAGGTTCTGGGGCCAACGTCCTGACTTTC

length: 17
V: TRBV7-3
D: TRBD1
size: once
J: TRBJ1-1
CDR3: CASSLTPLPRQGDEAFF
DNA: TGTGCCAGCAGCTTAACACCTCTGCCCCGACAGGGGGATGAAGCTTTCTTT

length: 16
V: TRBV29-1
D: TRBD2
size: NA
J: TRBJ2-3
CDR3: CSVEEAGEANTDTQYF
DNA: TGCAGCGTTGAAGAAGCGGGGGAGGCTAACACAGATACGCAGTATTTT

length: 15
V: TRBV13
D: TRBD1
size: NA
J: TRBJ2-3
CDR3: CASSSYRGGTDTQYF
DNA: TGTGCCAGCAGCTCTTACAGGGGAGGCACAGATACGCAGTATTTT

length: 11
V: TRBV6-5
D: NA
size: NA
J: TRBJ2-2
CDR3: CASRGTWELFF
DNA: TGTGCCAGCAGGGGGACCTGGGAGCTGTTTTTT

length: 16
V: TRBV28
D: NA
size: NA
J: TRBJ1-4
CDR3: CASSPSTGSRREKLFF
DNA: TGTGCCAGCAGTCCCTCTACGGGCTCACGAAGAGAAAAACTGTTTTTT

length: 17
V: TRBV14
D: NA
size: NA
J: TRBJ2-1
CDR3: CASSQEGYDGPYNEQFF
DNA: TGTGCCAGCAGCCAGGAAGGGTATGACGGTCCCTACAATGAGCAGTTCTTC

length: 16
V: TRBV11-1
D: TRBD2
size: few
J: TRBJ2-5
CDR3: CASSFGTSGTQETQYF
DNA: TGTGCCAGCAGCTTTGGGACTAGCGGAACCCAAGAGACCCAGTACTTC

length: 14
V: TRBV27
D: TRBD1
size: once
J: TRBJ2-5
CDR3: CASGSRDRGGTQYF
DNA: TGTGCCAGCGGTTCCCGGGACAGGGGAGGGACCCAGTACTTC

length: 15
V: TRBV7-3
D: NA
size: few
J: TRBJ1-3
CDR3: CASSLDGSSGNTIYF
DNA: TGTGCCAGCAGCTTAGACGGAAGCTCTGGAAACACCATATATTTT

length: 14
V: TRBV10-2
D: NA
size: NA
J: TRBJ1-5
CDR3: CASRHGGNNQPQHF
DNA: TGCGCCAGCAGACACGGGGGCAACAATCAGCCCCAGCATTTT

length: 13
V: TRBV19
D: NA
size: NA
J: TRBJ2-7
CDR3: CASSISQDYEQYF
DNA: TGTGCCAGTAGTATATCCCAGGATTACGAGCAGTACTTC

length: 14
V: TRBV18
D: NA
size: once
J: TRBJ1-2
CDR3: CASSPQRGRYGYTF
DNA: TGTGCCAGCTCACCTCAAAGGGGTCGTTATGGCTACACCTTC

length: 14
V: TRBV5-1
D: TRBD2
size: NA
J: TRBJ2-2
CDR3: CASSLTSGTGELFF
DNA: TGCGCCAGCAGCTTGACTAGCGGCACCGGGGAGCTGTTTTTT

length: 16
V: TRBV14
D: NA
size: NA
J: TRBJ2-3
CDR3: CASSQVGTPSTDTQYF
DNA: TGTGCCAGCAGCCAAGTAGGGACACCCAGCACAGATACGCAGTATTTT

length: 15
V: TRBV10-3
D: NA
size: NA
J: TRBJ2-1
CDR3: CAISESRQEGVEQFF
DNA: TGTGCCATCAGTGAGTCGAGGCAGGAGGGCGTGGAGCAGTTCTTC

length: 17
V: TRBV4-3
D: TRBD2
size: NA
J: TRBJ2-3
CDR3: CASSQGLAGVGTDTQYF
DNA: TGCGCCAGCAGCCAAGGGCTAGCGGGAGTAGGTACAGATACGCAGTATTTT

length: 14
V: TRBV7-2
D: NA
size: NA
J: TRBJ1-2
CDR3: CASSHRGGASGYTF
DNA: TGTGCCAGCAGCCACCGTGGGGGGGCCTCGGGCTACACCTTC

length: 14
V: TRBV5-1
D: NA
size: NA
J: TRBJ1-2
CDR3: CASSQTGVNYGYTF
DNA: TGCGCCAGCAGCCAGACTGGGGTTAACTATGGCTACACCTTC

length: 15
V: TRBV5-4
D: TRBD1
size: NA
J: TRBJ2-1
CDR3: CASQGDLNPHNEQFF
DNA: TGTGCCAGCCAGGGGGACCTCAATCCCCACAATGAGCAGTTCTTC

length: 15
V: TRBV6-5
D: TRBD1
size: NA
J: TRBJ1-3
CDR3: CASSPTGDAGNTIYF
DNA: TGTGCCAGCAGTCCAACAGGGGATGCTGGAAACACCATATATTTT

length: 16
V: TRBV28
D: NA
size: NA
J: TRBJ1-1
CDR3: CASSFVGGIAGTEAFF
DNA: TGTGCCAGCAGTTTCGTCGGGGGGATAGCGGGCACTGAAGCTTTCTTT